This TCR beta chain was retrieved from a study of blood T cell repertoires in COVID-19. Study information: Researchers got acute and convalescent COVID-19 samples from the United States, Italy and Spain. PBMCs, B-cell-depleted T cells, or T cells were the source of the cDNA or gDNA that made up the material.

Generated by immunoSEQ multiplex PCR, the TCRdb table keeps only in-frame clones and is missing some. The repertoire holds 300,000 to 350,000 clones, with roughly 90% as singletons. The germline gives CDR1 SGHNT, CDR2 YYREEE (reference sequence). CDR3 length equals 15 residues. The V gene lost 2 bases and the J gene lost 2 bases, with 13 bases spanning the gap. The TCR sequence derives from a young woman who had recovered from COVID-19. The sequenced material came from PBMCs or T cells enriched from blood (not recorded which). The gene calls are TRBV5-4 and TRBJ2-5; TRBD2 is a possible D gene (6 bases). The DNA of the CDR3 is TGTGCCAGCAGCTTAGATCGGGGGAGGCAAGAGACCCAGTACTTC. Encoded protein: CASSLDRGRQETQYF.